These 6 T cell receptor beta chains came from one sample sequenced in a study of blood T cell repertoires in COVID-19. Clones were sequenced by immunoSEQ multiplex PCR, and TCRdb holds only the in-frame ones, with some missing. Counted here are roughly 250,000 clones, 80% to 85% occurring once; the ten biggest clones make up more than 15%. What was sequenced was peripheral blood. These receptors came from a person aged 70 to 85 with COVID-19, enrolled during active disease.

This sequence joins TRBV11-2 and TRBJ1-1; the D gene is possibly TRBD1 (5 bases). Germline CDR1 reads SGHAT; CDR2 reads FQNNGV. The CDR3 is made up of 13 amino acids. The germline V and J ends were trimmed by 5 bases and 9 bases, with 16 bases remaining between them. Here the CDR3 reads CASSLSWGVKAFF. The CDR3 DNA reads as TGTGCCAGCAGCCTCTCGTGGGGCGTTAAAGCTTTCTTT.

The rearrangement links TRBV5-4 to TRBJ1-2, with TRBD1 as a possible D gene (6 bases). The CDR3 contains 14 residues. Trimming stripped 2 bases from V and 2 bases from J, with 10 bases between. Per germline, CDR1 SGHNT and CDR2 YYREEE (reference sequence). This CDR3 is CASSFGQTNYGYTF. The CDR3 DNA reads as TGTGCCAGCAGCTTCGGACAGACCAACTATGGCTACACCTTC. Complete variable domain (other parts from reference TRBV5-4 and TRBJ1-2): ETGVTQSPTHLIKTRGQQVTLRCSSQSGHNTVSWYQQALGQGPQFIFQYYREEENGRGNFPPRFSGLQFPNYSSELNVNALELDDSALYLCASSFGQTNYGYTFGSGTRLTVV.

The DNA of the CDR3 is TGTGCCATTCGTAGCGGAGCAAGCTCCTACAATGAGCAGTTCTTC. This gives the protein CAIRSGASSYNEQFF. This chain links TRBV10-3 with TRBJ2-1; the D gene is possibly TRBD2 (6 bases). The CDR3 has 15 amino acids. Trimming took 9 bases from V and 0 from J, leaving 15 bases between them. Germline loops: CDR1 ENHRY, CDR2 SYGVKD.

The V gene is TRBV28, the J gene TRBJ2-7, with 7 bases matching TRBD1. The germline V gene has CDR1 MDHEN and CDR2 SYDVKM. CDR3 length equals 13 residues. With V trimmed by 2 bases and J by 9 bases, 7 bases remained unmatched. Here the CDR3 reads CASSLPRQGGQYF. The CDR3, as DNA: TGTGCCAGCAGTTTACCCCGACAGGGCGGGCAGTACTTC.

This clone was counted a single time. The chain combines TRBV5-1 with TRBJ2-3, with a possible D match to TRBD2 (6 bases). The CDR3 length is 15 residues. CDR1 SGHRS and CDR2 YFSETQ come from the germline V gene. Trimming left V 2 bases short and J 2 bases short, with 12 bases between. The CDR3 bases are TGCGCCAGCAGCTTTAGTAGCGGCCCCACAGATACGCAGTATTTT. Protein: CASSFSSGPTDTQYF.

V gene TRBV4-1 combines with J gene TRBJ2-7; D gene unclear. Trimming left V 1 base short and J 3 bases short, with 7 bases between. The CDR3 extends over 13 amino acids. Per the germline V gene, CDR1 is MGHRA and CDR2 is YSYEKL. CDR3 amino acids: CASSQGRSYEQYF. The CDR3 DNA sequence: TGCGCCAGCAGCCAAGGACGGAGCTACGAGCAGTACTTC.